This entry features one TCR beta chain sequence. This sample includes further DNA sequences coding for the same CDR3. Germline V gene sequence: CDR1 GTSNPN, CDR2 SVGIG (reference sequence). The CDR3 has 13 amino acids. The V end was cut by 1 base, the J end by 0 bases, with 4 bases between. It was during active infection that Seattle patients were enrolled and then longitudinally followed. In the original processing: Amplification with reference gene primers provided the estimates of nucleated cell counts. The data were produced by immunoSEQ multiplex PCR, yet TCRdb's version contains in-frame clones alone and is incomplete. D and trimming were read from the DNA, whereas the V and J calls and clone size are those reported in that table. The sample holds around 260,000 clones, 85% to 90% seen once. This sample stems from a study of blood T cell repertoires in COVID-19. Study at large: Acute and convalescent COVID-19 specimens originated in the United States, Italy and Spain. PBMCs, B-cell-depleted T cells, or T cells provided the cDNA or gDNA that made up the material.

Sequencing was done on a sample of peripheral blood. The sequence came from a woman aged 55-69 years with COVID-19, enrolled during active disease. This chain uses TRBV30 with TRBJ1-5; D gene unclear. The chain's CDR3 is CAWSADSNQPQHF. CDR3 nucleotide sequence: TGTGCCTGGAGTGCAGATAGCAATCAGCCCCAGCATTTT.